This TCR beta chain derives from a study of blood T cell repertoires in COVID-19. Clones were read by immunoSEQ multiplex PCR, and TCRdb kept only the in-frame ones, dropping some. Seen here are roughly 110,000 clones, 70% to 85% observed once, and the top ten hold 13% to 15%. The TCR originated in a woman in her sixties or seventies with acute or convalescent COVID-19. The source material was peripheral blood.

CDR3 region: CASSGGGNYGYTF. The CDR3 DNA sequence: TGTGCCAGCAGCGGAGGAGGGAACTATGGCTACACCTTC. J is TRBJ1-2 and V is TRBV5-4; D gene unclear. The V and J ends lost 4 bases and 2 bases respectively, with 9 bases between them. The CDR3 loop spans 13 amino acids. Germline CDR1 reads SGHNT; CDR2 reads YYREEE (reference sequence). Full variable domain (rest looked up from reference TRBV5-4 and TRBJ1-2): ETGVTQSPTHLIKTRGQQVTLRCSSQSGHNTVSWYQQALGQGPQFIFQYYREEENGRGNFPPRFSGLQFPNYSSELNVNALELDDSALYLCASSGGGNYGYTFGSGTRLTVV.